This TCR beta chain appears in the sequencing data of a study of shared clonotypes between healthy human individuals. General observations from the study: In four donors, 4.5% to 5.5% of naive CD4 clonotypes appeared in common.

Generated by immunoSEQ multiplex PCR, the TCRdb table keeps only in-frame clones and is missing some. The data contain 2 million to 2.5 million clones, approximately 94% of them singletons. Trimming shortened V by 0 bases and J by 4 bases, and 9 bases separated the two germline ends. This CDR3 comprises 15 residues. CDR1 SGHTA and CDR2 FQGNSA come from the germline V gene. As for this clone: As yet, its antigen is unknown. The same CDR3 is also encoded by other DNA sequences in this sample.

Material for sequencing was naive CD4+ T cells sorted from blood. Subset defined: CD45RA+ positively selected. The rearrangement links TRBV7-2 to TRBJ2-2, with D uncertain. The receptor was isolated from a man between 18 and 29 years old in good health. In nucleotides, the CDR3 is TGTGCCAGCAGCTTAGCTAGCAGAGGCACCGGGGAGCTGTTTTTT. This encodes CASSLASRGTGELFF.